A selection of T cell receptor beta chains follows, all from one sample in a study of T cell responses to AZD1222 COVID-19 vaccine. Data came from immunoSEQ multiplex PCR; TCRdb stores just in-frame clones and leaves some out. The sample shows around 65,000 clones, less than 85% of them seen only once. Sequences were derived from peripheral blood, sampled 28 days after the second AZD1222 dose. The receptor source for this set is an adult who received the AZD1222 COVID-19 vaccine. Both conserved end residues are part of each CDR3. A D gene is named only where the DNA matches it firmly. Clone size appears in some rows only: once, few, many, or a class for an expanded clone.

v_gene	abundance	d_gene	j_gene	CDR3aa	CDR3nt
TRBV7-9	once	TRBD2	TRBJ2-3	CASSLVLAGGTDTQYF	TGTGCCAGCAGCTTAGTCTTAGCGGGAGGTACAGATACGCAGTATTTT
TRBV2	-	-	TRBJ1-3	CASMERGSGNTIYF	TGTGCCAGCATGGAAAGGGGGTCTGGAAACACCATATATTTT
TRBV5-1	-	-	TRBJ2-7	CASSLEGQTEQYF	TGCGCCAGCAGCTTGGAGGGGCAGACCGAGCAGTACTTC
TRBV10-3	-	-	TRBJ1-4	CAITPGAGRKDEKLFF	TGTGCCATCACTCCAGGAGCGGGAAGGAAAGATGAAAAACTGTTTTTT
TRBV24-1	-	-	TRBJ1-1	CATSDLKGGSSEAFF	TGTGCCACCAGTGATTTGAAAGGGGGATCTTCTGAAGCTTTCTTT
TRBV18	-	-	TRBJ2-7	CASSPGQGGTDEQYF	TGTGCCAGCTCACCCGGGCAGGGGGGGACGGACGAGCAGTACTTC
TRBV29-1	once	-	TRBJ1-2	CSVYVPLGQSSSGYGYTF	TGCAGCGTTTACGTACCCCTGGGACAATCCTCATCCGGATATGGCTACACCTTC
TRBV9	-	TRBD1	TRBJ1-1	CASSVGQGAGAEAFF	TGTGCCAGCAGCGTCGGACAGGGGGCCGGGGCTGAAGCTTTCTTT
TRBV6-5	-	TRBD1	TRBJ2-7	CASTLSLDRSGEQYF	TGTGCCAGCACCCTATCATTGGACAGGTCAGGCGAGCAGTACTTC
TRBV19	-	TRBD1	TRBJ2-5	CASSIETHRGQETQYF	TGTGCCAGTAGTATAGAAACGCACAGGGGGCAAGAGACCCAGTACTTC
TRBV5-1	once	-	TRBJ2-1	CASSLNWEDEQFF	TGCGCCAGCAGCTTGAACTGGGAGGACGAGCAGTTCTTC
TRBV4-1	-	-	TRBJ2-2	CASSQEFQVSTGELFF	TGCGCCAGCAGCCAAGAGTTTCAGGTCAGCACCGGGGAGCTGTTTTTT
TRBV25-1	-	-	TRBJ1-3	CASSEFRQSPGNTIYF	TGTGCCAGCAGTGAATTTAGACAGTCCCCTGGAAACACCATATATTTT
TRBV12-3/TRBV12-4	-	-	TRBJ1-2	CASSLVNYGYTF	TGTGCCAGCAGTTTAGTTAACTATGGCTACACCTTC
TRBV4-1	-	-	TRBJ1-3	CASSHPPDGGNTIYF	TGCGCCAGCAGCCACCCGCCGGACGGTGGAAACACCATATATTTT
TRBV4-1	once	TRBD2	TRBJ2-1	CASKVREGMSNEQFF	TGCGCCAGCAAGGTCCGGGAGGGCATGAGCAATGAGCAGTTCTTC
TRBV5-1	-	TRBD2	TRBJ2-3	CASSPGLAGGTSTDTQYF	TGCGCCAGCAGCCCCGGACTAGCGGGGGGGACTAGCACAGATACGCAGTATTTT
TRBV1	-	-	TRBJ1-1	CTSSQDHRDRTWTEAFF	TGCACCAGCAGCCAAGATCACAGGGACAGAACGTGGACTGAAGCTTTCTTT
TRBV10-3	-	TRBD2	TRBJ2-3	CATGTSGGPDTQYF	TGTGCCACGGGGACTAGCGGGGGCCCAGATACGCAGTATTTT
TRBV19	-	-	TRBJ2-6	CASTAYVLSGANVLTF	TGTGCCAGTACCGCTTACGTCCTCTCTGGGGCCAACGTCCTGACTTTC
TRBV2	-	TRBD1	TRBJ1-1	CASSEKLTGMNTEAFF	TGTGCCAGCAGTGAAAAGCTGACAGGGATGAACACTGAAGCTTTCTTT
TRBV7-9	-	TRBD1	TRBJ2-7	CASSPRWDREYEQYF	TGTGCCAGCAGCCCCCGATGGGACAGGGAGTACGAGCAGTACTTC
TRBV5-1	once	-	TRBJ2-3	CASSLPGRADTQYF	TGCGCCAGCAGCTTGCCGGGACGGGCAGATACGCAGTATTTT
TRBV6-2/TRBV6-3	-	TRBD2	TRBJ2-5	CASSYSIGGGPASPEETQYF	TGTGCCAGCAGTTACTCGATAGGCGGGGGGCCCGCGTCTCCCGAAGAGACCCAGTACTTC
TRBV6-5	few	-	TRBJ1-6	CASSYRRINSPLHF	TGTGCCAGCAGTTACAGGAGGATTAATTCACCCCTCCACTTT
TRBV19	few	-	TRBJ1-3	CALRAGNTIYF	TGTGCCTTGAGGGCTGGAAACACCATATATTTT
TRBV6-5	-	TRBD1	TRBJ2-7	CASSYGQGAVYEQYF	TGTGCCAGCAGTTACGGACAGGGGGCCGTCTACGAGCAGTACTTC
TRBV5-4	-	-	TRBJ1-2	CASSLVGGGVGGYTF	TGTGCCAGCAGCTTGGTGGGCGGGGGCGTTGGTGGCTACACCTTC
TRBV5-1	-	TRBD2	TRBJ2-1	CASSLAGASEQFF	TGCGCCAGCAGCCTAGCGGGAGCTAGTGAGCAGTTCTTC
TRBV5-6	medium-sized	-	TRBJ1-3	CASSLQPTNTIYF	TGTGCCAGCAGCTTACAGCCTACAAACACCATATATTTT
TRBV5-4	-	TRBD1	TRBJ1-2	CASSSFRDRGYGYTF	TGTGCCAGCAGCTCTTTCCGGGACAGGGGATATGGCTACACCTTC
TRBV18	-	-	TRBJ2-7	CASSPRAAYEQYF	TGTGCCAGCTCACCCCGGGCCGCCTACGAGCAGTACTTC
TRBV7-2	-	-	TRBJ2-3	CASSSPDLTDTQYF	TGTGCCAGCAGCTCCCCAGACCTCACAGATACGCAGTATTTT
TRBV5-8	-	-	TRBJ2-5	CASSLEGGLETQYF	TGTGCCAGCAGCTTGGAGGGAGGTCTAGAGACCCAGTACTTC
TRBV6-5	-	-	TRBJ1-2	CATTPGGWVSGYTF	TGTGCCACCACCCCTGGGGGGTGGGTGAGTGGCTACACCTTC
TRBV19	-	-	TRBJ2-7	CASSSREDRPYEQYF	TGTGCCAGTAGTTCTAGGGAGGACAGACCCTACGAGCAGTACTTC
TRBV29-1	-	-	TRBJ2-7	CSVDGGGNEQYF	TGCAGCGTTGATGGTGGGGGGAACGAGCAGTACTTC
TRBV7-9	-	TRBD2	TRBJ2-1	CASSPGLAPDNEQFF	TGTGCCAGCAGCCCAGGACTAGCGCCAGACAATGAGCAGTTCTTC
TRBV10-2	-	-	TRBJ1-1	CASRDSGGDTEAFF	TGCGCCAGCAGAGACAGTGGGGGAGACACTGAAGCTTTCTTT
TRBV27	-	-	TRBJ2-3	CASSRNTDTQYF	TGTGCCAGCAGTCGAAACACAGATACGCAGTATTTT
TRBV27	few	-	TRBJ1-4	CASSFQGMKEKLFF	TGTGCCAGCAGTTTTCAGGGGATGAAAGAAAAACTGTTTTTT
TRBV6-5	-	TRBD2	TRBJ2-7	CASTPAGVREQYF	TGTGCCAGCACCCCAGCGGGAGTGAGGGAGCAGTACTTC
TRBV5-1	-	TRBD1	TRBJ1-1	CASSWGDRDTEAFF	TGCGCCAGCAGCTGGGGGGACAGGGACACTGAAGCTTTCTTT
TRBV7-9	-	TRBD1	TRBJ2-2	CASSLVHPRTGATGELFF	TGTGCCAGCAGCTTAGTACACCCTCGGACAGGGGCCACCGGGGAGCTGTTTTTT
TRBV7-2	-	TRBD1	TRBJ2-5	CASSFRAGGQETQYF	TGTGCCAGCAGCTTTCGGGCAGGGGGCCAAGAGACCCAGTACTTC
TRBV2	few	-	TRBJ2-2	CASRETGELFF	TGTGCCAGCAGAGAGACCGGGGAGCTGTTTTTT
TRBV6-5	-	-	TRBJ1-3	CAVWDQSSGNTIYF	TGTGCCGTTTGGGACCAAAGCTCTGGAAACACCATATATTTT
TRBV11-2	-	TRBD2	TRBJ2-7	CASSFRTSGRGNEQYF	TGTGCCAGCAGCTTTAGGACTAGCGGGAGGGGCAACGAGCAGTACTTC
TRBV7-9	-	-	TRBJ1-4	CASSSHLVGKLFF	TGTGCCAGCAGTTCACATCTAGTCGGAAAACTGTTTTTT